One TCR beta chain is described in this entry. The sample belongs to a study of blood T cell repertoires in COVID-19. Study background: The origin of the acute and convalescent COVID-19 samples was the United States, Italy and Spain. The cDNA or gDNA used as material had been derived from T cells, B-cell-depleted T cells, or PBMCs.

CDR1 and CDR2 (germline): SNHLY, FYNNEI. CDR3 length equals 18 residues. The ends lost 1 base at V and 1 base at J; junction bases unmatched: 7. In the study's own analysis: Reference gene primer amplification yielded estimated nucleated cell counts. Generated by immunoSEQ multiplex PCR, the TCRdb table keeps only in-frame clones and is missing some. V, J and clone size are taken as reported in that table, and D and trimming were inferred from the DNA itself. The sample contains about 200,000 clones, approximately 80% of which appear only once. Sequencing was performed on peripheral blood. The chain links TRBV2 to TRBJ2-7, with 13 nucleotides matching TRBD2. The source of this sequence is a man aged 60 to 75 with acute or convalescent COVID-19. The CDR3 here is CASSEGLAGGQDSYEQYF. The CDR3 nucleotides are TGTGCCAGCAGTGAAGGACTAGCGGGAGGCCAGGATTCCTACGAGCAGTACTTC. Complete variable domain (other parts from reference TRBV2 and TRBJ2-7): EPEVTQTPSHQVTQMGQEVILRCVPISNHLYFYWYRQILGQKVEFLVSFYNNEISEKSEIFDDQFSVERPDGSNFTLKIRSTKLEDSAMYFCASSEGLAGGQDSYEQYFGPGTRLTVT.